What follows are 21 T cell receptor beta chains derived from one specimen sequenced in a study of cytomegalovirus exposure and HLA in healthy donors. The PCR ran on 60 Vbeta and 13 Jbeta primers. Clones were sequenced by immunoSEQ multiplex PCR, and TCRdb holds only the in-frame ones, with some missing. The table includes under 150,000 clones, about three quarters detected once. Sequencing input: PBMCs. The receptors originated from a human donor in good health.

The rearrangement joins TRBV11-2 to TRBJ1-6; 7 bases align to TRBD1. V was clipped by 5 bases and J by 7 bases; unmatched bases: 8. The CDR3 has 15 residues. The germline V gene encodes CDR1 SGHAT and CDR2 FQNNGV. The CDR3 region is CASSPSGTENSPLHF. The CDR3, as DNA: TGTGCCAGCAGCCCCTCGGGGACAGAGAATTCACCCCTCCACTTT. Filled out from reference TRBV11-2 and TRBJ1-6, the complete variable domain reads EAGVAQSPRYKIIEKRQSVAFWCNPISGHATLYWYQQILGQGPKLLIQFQNNGVVDDSQLPKDRFSAERLKGVDSTLKIQPAKLEDSAVYLCASSPSGTENSPLHFGNGTRLTVT.

V gene TRBV7-3 combines with J gene TRBJ2-1; TRBD1 agrees at 7 bases. After removal of 5 bases from V and 6 bases from J, the junction contained 4 bases not matched to a gene. This CDR3 region has 13 residues. Germline V gene data show CDR1 as SGHTA and CDR2 as FQGTGA. CDR3 in amino acids: CASSHPGGNEQFF. The CDR3 coding sequence is TGTGCCAGCAGCCACCCAGGGGGCAATGAGCAGTTCTTC.

The chain has TRBV28 and TRBJ1-1; TRBD1 agrees at 9 bases. Trimming cost V 3 bases and J 1 base; bases outside gene matches: 9. This CDR3 has 17 residues. Germline V gives CDR1 MDHEN, CDR2 SYDVKM. The CDR3 DNA reads as TGTGCCAGCAGTTTGGCGAGGACAGGGGCGGAGAACACTGAAGCTTTCTTT. Translating it yields CASSLARTGAENTEAFF. Full variable domain (missing parts from reference TRBV28 and TRBJ1-1): DVKVTQSSRYLVKRTGEKVFLECVQDMDHENMFWYRQDPGLGLRLIYFSYDVKMKEKGDIPEGYSVSREKKERFSLILESASTNQTSMYLCASSLARTGAENTEAFFGQGTRLTVV.

This chain joins TRBV6-1 and TRBJ2-5, with TRBD2 matching 12 bases. Looked up from germline, CDR1 is MNHNS and CDR2 is SASEGT. The V and J ends lost 6 bases and 4 bases, in that order; junction bases with no gene match: 3. The CDR3 consists of 14 residues. The DNA for the CDR3 is TGTGCCAGCAGACCGGGACTAGCGGGAGAGACCCAGTACTTC. It codes for CASRPGLAGETQYF.

V is TRBV29-1 and J is TRBJ2-2; D possibly corresponds to TRBD1 (5 bases). The CDR3 sequence is 11 residues long. Germline V CDR1 and CDR2: SQVTM, ANQGSEA. V was trimmed by 6 bases and J by 6 bases, leaving 8 bases between them. The CDR3: CSVRDSGELFF. For the CDR3, the DNA is TGCAGCGTCAGGGATTCCGGGGAGCTGTTTTTT.

This clone has just one count. Different DNA sequences within this sample yield the same CDR3. This chain joins TRBV2 and TRBJ2-1; 8 nucleotides agree with TRBD2. In germline, CDR1 is SNHLY, CDR2 FYNNEI. The CDR3 loop spans 14 amino acids. V gave up 8 bases and J gave up 4 bases; unmatched junction bases: 7. The CDR3 DNA reads TGTGCCAGCCGCGCGGGGGGCCCATACAATGAGCAGTTCTTC. Encoded protein: CASRAGGPYNEQFF.

This clone was picked up a small number of times. The chain uses TRBV4-1 and TRBJ2-2, with 14 bases aligning to TRBD2. CDR3 length equals 18 residues. Germline-derived CDR1 and CDR2 are MGHRA and YSYEKL. V dropped 4 bases and J dropped 2; count of bases not matched to a gene: 6. The CDR3 here is CASSLLTSGGGNTGELFF. In DNA, the CDR3 is TGCGCCAGCAGCCTCCTGACTAGCGGGGGGGGAAACACCGGGGAGCTGTTTTTT.

The chain uses TRBV16 and TRBJ2-1; TRBD1 matches at 9 bases. Germline CDR1 reads KGHSY; CDR2 reads FQNENV. V dropped 2 bases and J dropped 6; count of bases not matched to a gene: 2. The CDR3 is made up of 14 amino acids. In nucleotides, the CDR3 is TGTGCCAGCAGCCAAAGGACAGGGGCCAATGAGCAGTTCTTC. It is translated as CASSQRTGANEQFF.

J is TRBJ2-4 and V is TRBV10-1; D gene uncertain. Germline loops: CDR1 WNHNN, CDR2 SYGVQD (reference sequence). The CDR3 is made up of 15 amino acids. V lost 8 bases, J lost 5 bases, and 19 bases lay in between. The CDR3 is CASSPGSTAQNIQYF. The CDR3 DNA reads as TGCGCCAGCTCGCCGGGTTCCACTGCACAAAACATTCAGTACTTC.

The genes are TRBV15 and TRBJ1-5; maybe TRBD1 (5 bases). The V end lost 3 bases, the J end lost 5 bases, and 14 bases lay between the germline ends. The CDR3 runs 15 residues. Germline V gives CDR1 LNHNV, CDR2 YYDKDF (reference sequence). The CDR3 DNA is TGTGCCACCAGCAGCCCCAGGGAAGGGGATCAGCCCCAGCATTTT. Translation gives CATSSPREGDQPQHF.

The gene calls are TRBV5-6 and TRBJ2-3; D call uncertain. Germline lookup yields CDR1 SGHDT and CDR2 YYEEEE. This CDR3 contains 13 residues. Trimming stripped 1 base from V and 2 bases from J, with 5 bases between. Written as DNA, the CDR3 is TGTGCCAGCAGCTTGCCTACCACAGATACGCAGTATTTT. Protein: CASSLPTTDTQYF.

The chain links TRBV9 to TRBJ1-6; D not resolved. Germline CDR1 and CDR2: SGDLS and YYNGEE. The CDR3 runs 13 residues. V was trimmed by 3 bases and J by 8 bases, leaving 9 bases between them. The CDR3 DNA follows: TGTGCCAGCAGCGCCTCCGGTCATTCACCCCTCCACTTT. Its protein product is CASSASGHSPLHF. The full variable domain, rest sourced from reference TRBV9 and TRBJ1-6, is DSGVTQTPKHLITATGQRVTLRCSPRSGDLSVYWYQQSLDQGLQFLIQYYNGEERAKGNILERFSAQQFPDLHSELNLSSLELGDSALYFCASSASGHSPLHFGNGTRLTVT.

The V and J genes are TRBV7-6 and TRBJ2-5, with 8 nucleotides matching TRBD2. Trimming removed 5 bases from V and 5 bases from J; junction bases left unmatched: 10. The CDR3 has 15 amino acids. Germline CDR1 reads SGHVS; CDR2 reads FNYEAQ. CDR3 nucleotides: TGTGCCAGCAGCGCCCGGGCTTTAGCGGGGGAGACCCAGTACTTC. Protein product: CASSARALAGETQYF.

The CDR3 DNA follows: TGTGCCAGCTCACCGGTACAGGGGAATCCAACTAATGAAAAACTGTTTTTT. This gives the protein CASSPVQGNPTNEKLFF. This sequence joins TRBV18 and TRBJ1-4; TRBD1 matches at 7 bases. V lost 3 bases and J lost 0; bases outside the gene matches: 7. The CDR3 contains 17 residues. The germline V gene encodes CDR1 KGHSH and CDR2 LQKENI.

The V call is TRBV20-1, the J call TRBJ1-1; D is undetermined. The CDR3 runs 11 residues. Per germline, CDR1 DFQATT and CDR2 SNEGSKA (reference sequence). Between the trimmed V and J ends, which lost 7 bases and 3 bases, there was a span of 9 bases. Written as DNA, the CDR3 is TGCAGTGGTCAAGCGGACACTGAAGCTTTCTTT. Protein product: CSGQADTEAFF.

The rearrangement joins TRBV2 to TRBJ2-3; 9 bases are a match to TRBD1. V lost 9 bases to trimming and J lost 3 bases; unmatched junction nucleotides: 10. From germline, CDR1 is SNHLY and CDR2 FYNNEI. The CDR3 sequence is 15 residues long. DNA for the CDR3: TGTGCCAGAATTAACCGGGACAGGGATACAGATACGCAGTATTTT. Protein sequence: CARINRDRDTDTQYF.

This rearrangement joins TRBV5-8 to TRBJ1-5; possible D gene TRBD1, 6 bases. Germline assignment: CDR1 SGHTS and CDR2 YDEGEE. CDR3 length equals 15 residues. With 1 base removed from V and 4 bases from J, the gap between germline ends came to 12 bases. In DNA, the CDR3 is TGTGCCAGCAGCTTGTCCGGACAGTTAAATCAGCCCCAGCATTTT. It specifies CASSLSGQLNQPQHF.

This clone has only one observation. The chain has TRBV5-1 and TRBJ2-7; 10 positions match TRBD2. Germline V gene lookup returns CDR1 SGHRS and CDR2 YFSETQ. The CDR3 runs 15 residues. J gave up 2 bases and V 2 bases, and 4 bases lay outside the gene matches. CDR3 sequence (DNA): TGCGCCAGCAGCTTACTTAGCGGGGGGACCTACGAGCAGTACTTC. Its translation is CASSLLSGGTYEQYF.

This chain connects TRBV6-5 to TRBJ2-3; D gene ambiguous. The CDR3 runs to 14 residues. V lost 0 bases, J lost 4 bases, and 8 bases lay in between. The V gene's germline CDR1 is MNHEY and CDR2 SVGAGI. CDR3 sequence: CASSYSSPSDTQYF. In DNA form, the CDR3 reads TGTGCCAGCAGTTACTCTAGTCCCTCAGATACGCAGTATTTT.

This clone was counted a few times. The chain is built from TRBV5-6 and TRBJ1-1; 8 nucleotides align to TRBD1. This CDR3 has 14 residues. V trimming: 1 base; J trimming: 1 base; junction bases outside the gene matches: 0. Germline V CDR1 and CDR2: SGHDT, YYEEEE. The DNA of the CDR3 is TGTGCCAGCAGCTTGACAGGGGGGAACACTGAAGCTTTCTTT. It specifies CASSLTGGNTEAFF.

CDR3 bases: TGTGCCAGCAGCGGACGAACTGGGGACAGAAAGTACCAAGAGACCCAGTACTTC. It yields the protein CASSGRTGDRKYQETQYF. The chain recombines TRBV9 with TRBJ2-5, with 7 bases lining up with TRBD1. V trimming: 3 bases; J trimming: 0 bases; junction bases outside the gene matches: 14. This CDR3 comprises 18 residues. Germline CDR1 reads SGDLS; CDR2 reads YYNGEE.